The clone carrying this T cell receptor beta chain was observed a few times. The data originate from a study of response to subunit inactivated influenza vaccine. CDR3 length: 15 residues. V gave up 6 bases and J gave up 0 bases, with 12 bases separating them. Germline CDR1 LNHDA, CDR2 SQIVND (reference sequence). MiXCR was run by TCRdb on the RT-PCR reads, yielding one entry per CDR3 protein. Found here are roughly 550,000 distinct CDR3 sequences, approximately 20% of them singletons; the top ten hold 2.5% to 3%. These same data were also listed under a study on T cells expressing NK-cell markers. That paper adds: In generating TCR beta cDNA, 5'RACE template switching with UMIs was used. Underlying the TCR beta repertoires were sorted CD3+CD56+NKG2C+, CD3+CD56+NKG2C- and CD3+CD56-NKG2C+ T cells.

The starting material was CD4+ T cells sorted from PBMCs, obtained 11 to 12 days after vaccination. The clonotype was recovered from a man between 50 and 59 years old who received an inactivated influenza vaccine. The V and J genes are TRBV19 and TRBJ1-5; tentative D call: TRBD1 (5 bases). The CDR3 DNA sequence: TGTGCCAGTAGAGCGACAGCACCTAGCAATCAGCCCCAGCATTTT. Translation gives CASRATAPSNQPQHF. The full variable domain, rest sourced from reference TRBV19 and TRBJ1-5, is DGGITQSPKYLFRKEGQNVTLSCEQNLNHDAMYWYRQDPGQGLRLIYYSQIVNDFQKGDIAEGYSVSREKKESFPLTVTSAQKNPTAFYLCASRATAPSNQPQHFGDGTRLSIL.